Described below is a single TCR beta chain sequence and its context. TCRdb keeps only in-frame clones here, not all; method: immunoSEQ multiplex PCR. The table has 27,000 or so clones, around nine tenths seen once. These data originate in a study of blood T cell repertoires in COVID-19. In the study overall: Nucleic acid was either cDNA or gDNA, and it came from T cells, B-cell-depleted T cells, or PBMCs.

The CDR3 sequence is 15 residues long. CDR1 and CDR2 (germline): SEHNR, FQNEAQ (reference sequence). V dropped 1 base and J dropped 5 bases, with 9 bases sitting between them. Sequenced sample: peripheral blood. This rearrangement joins TRBV7-9 to TRBJ1-6; D unclear. The receptor was derived from a man in his 70s with active COVID-19. The CDR3 nucleotides are TGTGCCAGCAGCTTAGGTGGAGATAATAATTCACCCCTCCACTTT. This codes for CASSLGGDNNSPLHF.